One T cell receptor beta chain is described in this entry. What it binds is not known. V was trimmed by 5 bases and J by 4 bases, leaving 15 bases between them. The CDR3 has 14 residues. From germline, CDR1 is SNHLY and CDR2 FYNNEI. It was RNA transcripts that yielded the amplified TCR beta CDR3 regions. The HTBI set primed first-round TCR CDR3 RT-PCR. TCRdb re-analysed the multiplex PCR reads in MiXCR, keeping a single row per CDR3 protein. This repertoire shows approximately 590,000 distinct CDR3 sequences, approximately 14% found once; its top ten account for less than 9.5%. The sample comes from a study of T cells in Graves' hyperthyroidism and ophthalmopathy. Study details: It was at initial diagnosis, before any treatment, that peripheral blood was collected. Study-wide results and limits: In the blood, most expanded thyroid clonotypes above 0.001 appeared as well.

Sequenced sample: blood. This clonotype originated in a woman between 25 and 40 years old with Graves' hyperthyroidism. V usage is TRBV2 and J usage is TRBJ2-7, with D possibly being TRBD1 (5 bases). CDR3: CASSTLDSEYEQYF. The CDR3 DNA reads TGTGCCAGCAGTACCCTCGACAGTGAGTACGAGCAGTACTTC.